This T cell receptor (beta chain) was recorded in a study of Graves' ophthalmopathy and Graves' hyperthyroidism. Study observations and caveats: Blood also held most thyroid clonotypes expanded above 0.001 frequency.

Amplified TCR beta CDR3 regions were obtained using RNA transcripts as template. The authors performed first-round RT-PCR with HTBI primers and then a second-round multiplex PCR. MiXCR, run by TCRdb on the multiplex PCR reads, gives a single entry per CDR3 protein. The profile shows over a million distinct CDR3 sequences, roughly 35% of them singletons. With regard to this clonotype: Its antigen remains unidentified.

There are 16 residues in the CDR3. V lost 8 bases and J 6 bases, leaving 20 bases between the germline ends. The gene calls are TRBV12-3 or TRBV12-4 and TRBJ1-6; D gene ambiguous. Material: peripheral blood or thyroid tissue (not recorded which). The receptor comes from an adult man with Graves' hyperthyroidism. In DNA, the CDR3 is TGTGCCAGCGGCCGAGGGATCCGGGATTCTAATTCACCCCTCCACTTT. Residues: CASGRGIRDSNSPLHF.